This T cell receptor beta chain was found in a study of blood T cell repertoires in COVID-19 (dated by TCRdb to the early 2020s). Background for the entire study: Samples from collaborators originated in the United States, Italy and Spain and spanned both the acute and convalescent phases of COVID-19. Deeply sampled blood TCRbeta repertoires from subjects exposed to, actively infected with, or recovered from COVID-19 were included in the dataset. Sample metadata almost always included a de-identified subject ID, COVID-19 status, age in years and sex. The material from the prospective study consisted of cDNA or gDNA derived from T cells, B-cell-depleted T cells, or PBMCs. A freely available public database, intended as a resource for researchers studying the immune response to SARS-CoV-2, is where the repertoires were released. Where available, HLA class I and class II types were taken from metadata supplied by the sample provider and were not determined by assay-based typing. Samples came from the ongoing ImmuneRACE study (first 160 participants) plus 1,254 subjects from 6 global collaborators. The research as a whole found: The quantity of clinical and demographic metadata differed by source and by participant and was supplied without curation.

The collaborating institutions used their own protocols to collect whole blood in K2EDTA tubes. For TCRbeta analysis, collaborators shipped samples in one of three forms: frozen whole blood, isolated PBMCs, or DNA extracted from either of those sample types. The immunoSEQ Assay, a bias-controlled multiplex PCR, was used to amplify TCRbeta CDR3 regions from genomic DNA. The study's own analysis went as follows. Within the assay, amplification of reference gene primers was used to estimate how many nucleated cells each sample contained. Sequence reads were collapsed and filtered to measure the absolute abundance of every unique TCRbeta CDR3 rearrangement. For each sample, productive Simpson clonality was calculated as the square root of Simpson's diversity index across productive rearrangements. TCRdb provides this immuneACCESS table in a form limited to in-frame rearrangements. Some clones are lacking; in checked studies, under half of them reflect an unresolved V gene, and why the rest are absent is not known. V, J and clone size reflect that table, while D and trimming were determined from the DNA. Within this sample are 300,000 to 400,000 clones, with roughly 84% of them counted one time only. The ten largest account for 1% of the sample.

To note about this clone: Its antigen is unknown. Nothing much larger sits one base from this clone, and base qualities are not available.

The sequence was collected from a man aged 45-65 years with active or convalescent COVID-19. The sample consisted of peripheral blood.

CDR3 sequence: CASRPGQGYEQYF. The sequence in DNA is TGTGCCAGCAGGCCGGGACAGGGATACGAGCAGTACTTC. The V gene is TRBV28 and the J gene is TRBJ2-7; 9 nucleotides in the junction match TRBD1. Germline trimming: 6 bases from V, 4 bases from J; junction bases outside gene matches: 4. The germline V gene sets CDR1 to MDHEN and CDR2 to SYDVKM. From cysteine to phenylalanine, the CDR3 is 13 amino acids long. The sequence is cut down to CDR3 DNA, 39 bases in frame from base 1.